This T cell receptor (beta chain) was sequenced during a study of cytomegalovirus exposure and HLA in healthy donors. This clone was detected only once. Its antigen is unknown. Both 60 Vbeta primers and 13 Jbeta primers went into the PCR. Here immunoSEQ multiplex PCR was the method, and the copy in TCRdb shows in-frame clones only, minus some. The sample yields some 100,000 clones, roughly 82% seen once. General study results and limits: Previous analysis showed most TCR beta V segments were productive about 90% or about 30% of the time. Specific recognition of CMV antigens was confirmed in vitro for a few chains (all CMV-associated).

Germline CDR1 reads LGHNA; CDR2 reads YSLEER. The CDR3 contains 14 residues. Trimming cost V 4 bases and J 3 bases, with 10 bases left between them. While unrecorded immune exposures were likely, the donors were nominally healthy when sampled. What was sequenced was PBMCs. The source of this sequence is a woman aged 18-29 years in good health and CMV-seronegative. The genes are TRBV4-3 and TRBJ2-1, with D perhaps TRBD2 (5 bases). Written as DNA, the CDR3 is TGCGCCAGCAGCCTCGCAGCGGTCTACAATGAGCAGTTCTTC. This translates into CASSLAAVYNEQFF.